The 23 T cell receptor beta chains presented below share a single source sample, sequenced in a study of T cells after yellow fever vaccination. Each CDR3 protein gets one entry after TCRdb re-called the 5' RACE reads with MiXCR. The table shows 500,000 to 550,000 distinct CDR3 sequences, with just over 20% occurring only once. The specimen was PBMCs, collected more than 20 days after the first yellow fever vaccination. These receptors all stem from a man aged 18 to 29 who received the YFV17D yellow fever vaccine.

This clonotype was observed a handful of times. CDR3 loop: CASSLDAGPRSGNTIYF. The CDR3 DNA is TGCGCCAGCAGCTTGGATGCGGGACCTCGCTCTGGAAACACCATATATTTT. The V gene is TRBV5-1, the J gene TRBJ1-3; D possibly corresponds to TRBD1 (5 bases). Trimming removed 0 bases at V and 0 bases at J, with 13 bases between. In germline, CDR1 is SGHRS, CDR2 YFSETQ. This CDR3 has 17 residues. The full variable domain, its missing parts supplied by reference TRBV5-1 and TRBJ1-3, is KAGVTQTPRYLIKTRGQQVTLSCSPISGHRSVSWYQQTPGQGLQFLFEYFSETQRNKGNFPGRFSGRQFSNSRSEMNVSTLELGDSALYLCASSLDAGPRSGNTIYFGEGSWLTVV.

Only a few counts were recorded for this clonotype. The chain couples TRBV6-5 to TRBJ2-6; 7 nucleotides align to TRBD1. The J segment lost 0 bases and the V segment lost 2 bases, leaving 7 bases of the junction unmatched. The CDR3 has 18 residues. Per germline, CDR1 MNHEY and CDR2 SVGAGI. CDR3 sequence reads: CASSYRGTAFSGANVLTF. In DNA form, the CDR3 reads TGTGCCAGCAGTTACAGGGGGACAGCCTTCTCTGGGGCCAACGTCCTGACTTTC.

The chain uses TRBV6-5 and TRBJ1-2; 8 positions match TRBD1. The CDR3 length is 16 residues. Germline CDR1 reads MNHEY; CDR2 reads SVGAGI. V lost 3 bases, J lost 2 bases, and 8 bases stayed unmatched. The CDR3 bases are TGTGCCAGCAGTTATGCCGGACAGGGACCGAACTATGGCTACACCTTC. Encoded protein: CASSYAGQGPNYGYTF.

This chain joins TRBV10-3 and TRBJ2-5; TRBD2 agrees at 11 bases. Germline trimming cut 6 bases from V and 2 bases from J; bases unmatched to any gene: 5. Germline V gives CDR1 ENHRY, CDR2 SYGVKD. This CDR3 region has 15 residues. Here the CDR3 reads CAIRSSGGNQETQYF. CDR3 nucleotides: TGTGCCATCAGGTCTAGCGGGGGGAATCAAGAGACCCAGTACTTC.

This clonotype was observed a handful of times. CDR3 DNA: TGTGCCAGTACGCGGGGGGGCAGGAACACAGATACGCAGTATTTT. It encodes CASTRGGRNTDTQYF. This rearrangement joins TRBV19 to TRBJ2-3; 9 bases are shared with TRBD2. This CDR3 is built from 15 residues. The junction had 7 bases not matched to a gene; V was cut back by 7 bases and J by 2 bases. Germline CDR1 and CDR2: LNHDA and SQIVND (reference sequence).

There are a few counts of this clonotype. V usage is TRBV5-1 and J usage is TRBJ2-1; 9 bases align to TRBD2. Germline V gives CDR1 SGHRS, CDR2 YFSETQ. The CDR3 consists of 15 residues. V trimming: 5 bases; J trimming: 5 bases; junction bases outside the gene matches: 8. In nucleotides, the CDR3 is TGCGCCAGCAGGGCGTCTAGCGGGGTCAACAATGAGCAGTTCTTC. Translating gives CASRASSGVNNEQFF.

The chain links TRBV24-1 to TRBJ1-6; D is possibly TRBD1 (5 bases). V was cut by 4 bases and J by 3 bases, with 21 bases left in between. The germline V gene encodes CDR1 KGHDR and CDR2 SFDVKD. This CDR3 is built from 19 residues. CDR3 DNA sequence: TGTGCCACCAGTGACCTCCTGGGCAGGGAGGAGGACTATAATTCACCCCTCCACTTT. This encodes CATSDLLGREEDYNSPLHF.

The chain is built from TRBV7-6 and TRBJ1-1; a possible D gene is TRBD1 (5 bases). The CDR3 length is 14 residues. V shed 3 bases and J shed 5 bases, with 13 bases lying between them. Germline loops: CDR1 SGHVS, CDR2 FNYEAQ. The CDR3 coding sequence is TGTGCCAGCAGCTTCACGGGCAGGGCGACTGAAGCTTTCTTT. It codes for CASSFTGRATEAFF.

V usage is TRBV20-1 and J usage is TRBJ2-5, with TRBD1 identical over 8 bases. Looked up from germline, CDR1 is DFQATT and CDR2 is SNEGSKA (reference sequence). The CDR3 runs 14 residues. V lost 3 bases, J lost 4 bases, and 7 bases stayed unmatched. The CDR3: CSASPQGARETQYF. CDR3 nucleotides: TGCAGTGCTAGCCCCCAGGGGGCCCGAGAGACCCAGTACTTC.

This clonotype was observed a single time. This chain links TRBV6-1 with TRBJ1-1; D not certain. V was cut by 8 bases and J by 2 bases, with 15 bases left in between. Germline lookup yields CDR1 MNHNS and CDR2 SASEGT. CDR3 length: 14 amino acids. Here the CDR3 DNA reads TGTGCCAGCGCTGCCCATGGCAGAAACACTGAAGCTTTCTTT. It codes for CASAAHGRNTEAFF.

V is TRBV27 and J is TRBJ2-7; D is possibly TRBD1 (6 bases). CDR3 length equals 17 residues. V was trimmed by 3 bases and J by 6 bases, leaving 24 bases between them. Germline V CDR1 and CDR2: MNHEY, SMNVEV (reference sequence). The CDR3 region is CASSFLGQSSFPTEQYV. The CDR3 DNA reads as TGTGCCAGCAGTTTCCTCGGACAGTCTTCTTTCCCCACCGAGCAGTACGTC.

The gene calls are TRBV9 and TRBJ2-5, with D hard to call. The V end lost 3 bases, the J end lost 0 bases, and 15 bases lay between the germline ends. This CDR3 has 16 residues. In germline, CDR1 is SGDLS, CDR2 YYNGEE. The CDR3 region has the DNA TGTGCCAGCAGCGCGCACCGCGTATCGTACCAAGAGACCCAGTACTTC. Translation gives CASSAHRVSYQETQYF.

The J gene is TRBJ1-1, the V gene TRBV20-1, with no clear D. V was trimmed by 1 base and J by 7 bases, leaving 10 bases between them. This CDR3 region has 12 residues. Germline V CDR1 and CDR2: DFQATT, SNEGSKA (reference sequence). CDR3 DNA sequence: TGCAGTGCTAGAGTAAGGGTTAGTGAAGCTTTCTTT. This codes for CSARVRVSEAFF.

The genes are TRBV20-1 and TRBJ1-2, with D perhaps TRBD1 (6 bases). Trimming removed 7 bases from V and 3 bases from J, with 9 bases in between. The V gene's germline CDR1 is DFQATT and CDR2 SNEGSKA (reference sequence). The CDR3 is 11 residues long. CDR3 region: CSEGGDYGYTF. In DNA form, the CDR3 reads TGCAGTGAGGGGGGAGACTATGGCTACACCTTC.

This clonotype was seen ten or more times. This chain links TRBV4-3 with TRBJ2-7; D may be TRBD2 (5 bases). Germline lookup yields CDR1 LGHNA and CDR2 YSLEER. This CDR3 spans 18 amino acids. The ends were cut back, 8 bases at V and 4 bases at J, with 30 bases in the middle. The CDR3 reads CASQPRAERPPNYYEQYV. In nucleotides, the CDR3 is TGCGCCAGCCAGCCAAGGGCGGAGCGGCCCCCTAATTATTACGAGCAGTACGTC.

The chain joins TRBV11-1 to TRBJ2-6; possibly TRBD2 for D (6 bases). Trimming shortened V by 3 bases and J by 0 bases, and 18 bases separated the two germline ends. Germline V lookup: CDR1 SGHAT, CDR2 FQDESV (reference sequence). CDR3 length: 19 residues. The CDR3 DNA is TGTGCCAGCAGCTTCCCCCGCCTAGGAGGGGACTCTGGGGCCAACGTCCTGACTTTC. It specifies CASSFPRLGGDSGANVLTF.

This clonotype was seen many times. The chain uses TRBV3-1 and TRBJ2-7; 8 bases line up with TRBD2. This CDR3 contains 13 residues. Per the germline V gene, CDR1 is LGHDT and CDR2 is YNNKEL (reference sequence). V was clipped by 8 bases and J by 7 bases; unmatched bases: 10. The CDR3 here is CASAGGDFSEQYF. CDR3 DNA: TGTGCCAGCGCGGGGGGTGACTTTTCGGAGCAGTACTTC.

This sequence joins TRBV20-1 and TRBJ2-3; 8 bases fit TRBD1. This CDR3 region has 18 residues. Per germline, CDR1 DFQATT and CDR2 SNEGSKA (reference sequence). Trimming cost V 3 bases and J 4 bases; bases outside gene matches: 18. CDR3 sequence: CSASNRLDRAWEADTQYF. DNA of the CDR3: TGCAGTGCTAGTAATCGGTTGGACAGGGCTTGGGAGGCAGATACGCAGTATTTT.

This clonotype has more than one count but fewer than ten. The V and J genes are TRBV6-1 and TRBJ2-3, with D perhaps TRBD2 (5 bases). Per the germline V gene, CDR1 is MNHNS and CDR2 is SASEGT. The CDR3 extends over 15 amino acids. Trimming removed 6 bases at V and 4 bases at J, with 17 bases between. The CDR3 here is CASSPLRERADTQYF. CDR3 coding DNA: TGTGCCAGCAGCCCTCTGAGGGAGAGGGCAGATACGCAGTATTTT.

The V call is TRBV7-9, the J call TRBJ1-1; D is ambiguous. This CDR3 spans 13 amino acids. From germline, CDR1 is SEHNR and CDR2 FQNEAQ (reference sequence). V was clipped by 1 base and J by 7 bases, with 10 bases between them. The CDR3, as DNA: TGTGCCAGCAGCTTAGAGGCGCCAAATGAAGCTTTCTTT. Translated: CASSLEAPNEAFF.

V and J are TRBV7-9 and TRBJ2-1; TRBD1 agrees at 8 bases. Germline CDR1 is SEHNR and CDR2 is FQNEAQ (reference sequence). The CDR3 totals 13 residues. With V trimmed by 4 bases and J by 15 bases, 11 bases remained unmatched. The CDR3 coding sequence is TGTGCCAGCAGCTCTACAGGGGGTCGATGGTTGTTCTTC. Protein: CASSSTGGRWLFF.

The chain joins TRBV7-9 to TRBJ2-7, with D perhaps matching TRBD1 or TRBD2 (6 bases each). Germline V gene sequence: CDR1 SEHNR, CDR2 FQNEAQ (reference sequence). The CDR3 contains 15 residues. Trimming cost V 5 bases and J 1 base, with 15 bases left between them. CDR3 sequence reads: CASSPQRGASYEQYV. Written as DNA, the CDR3 is TGTGCCAGCAGCCCGCAAAGGGGGGCATCCTACGAGCAGTACGTC.

The CDR3 DNA follows: TGCGCCAGCAGCTACGGACAGGGCGGGGAGCTGTTTTTT. Its translation: CASSYGQGGELFF. This chain joins TRBV5-1 and TRBJ2-2; 8 bases line up with TRBD1. With V trimmed by 3 bases and J by 7 bases, 2 bases remained unmatched. The CDR3 spans 13 residues. Germline values: CDR1 SGHRS, CDR2 YFSETQ.